This T cell receptor (beta chain) appears in the sequencing data of a study of spatial heterogeneity in lung cancer (dated by TCRdb to the late 2010s). General notes on the study: Beta-chain transcripts were consistently detected in greater numbers than alpha-chain transcripts, which likely reflects a higher abundance of beta-chain transcripts. TCR alpha and beta repertoires were quantitatively compared across multiple tumor regions, matched nontumor lung and blood in non-small cell lung cancer. A strong correlation was found between TCR transcript counts in tumor regions and a T cell transcriptional module score from matched bulk RNA-seq. In the raw uncorrected reads, each unique combination of TCR and UMI appeared on average more than ten times. Nonsynonymous mutation counts, determined by whole-exome sequencing of tumor tissue, were related to features of the TCR repertoire. At surgery, both alpha and beta chains were TCR-sequenced in roughly 200 tumor regions, 64 matched nontumor lung samples and some 58 PBMC samples.

The library was generated by 5' RACE. The instrument given in TCRdb is NextSeq 500. The TCR library protocol attached a unique molecular identifier to each TCR cDNA molecule to allow correction of PCR and sequencing errors. As for the authors' bioinformatics: Decombinator tools were used for TCR identification, UMI-based error correction and CDR3 extraction. TCRs above a frequency of 2 per 1,000, corresponding to the top 1% of the tumor frequency distribution, were defined as expanded. Expanded tumor TCRs were classed as regional if statistically deemed absent (corrected P<0.05) from at least one tumor region, otherwise ubiquitous. Rényi diversity was computed with the R vegan package after subsampling each repertoire 100 times to 5,000 TCRs. CDR3 similarity networks were built from amino acid triplet string-kernel similarity, with CDR3s being connected when pairwise similarity was above 0.82. TCRdb reanalyzed the raw reads on its own, using fastp at Q25 for trimming and MiXCR for clone calling, and kept in-frame beta chains. Rows merge per CDR3 protein into single entries with the most common DNA and genes. The V and J calls were determined by TCRdb, not by the authors. This sample gives about 250 distinct CDR3 sequences in total; 45% to 60% of them show up just once. Of the sample, about two fifths is held by the ten largest clones.

From the cysteine up to the phenylalanine, the CDR3 has a length of 13 residues. The entry retains the CDR3 DNA only, 39 bases that are in frame from base 1. V is clipped by 10 bases and J by 2 bases, and the sequence between their germline boundaries is 12 bases long. The germline V gene encodes CDR1 MDHEN and CDR2 SYDVKM. Taken with the paper, the label for time point translates to: sample taken at primary tumor resection. Samples were obtained from approximately 77 patients with early-stage, untreated non-small cell lung cancer from the lung TRACERx cohort. For TCR sequencing, whole RNA was extracted from tumor and nontumor lung tissue, or from cryopreserved PBMC samples, and no cell sorting was done. Patients were selected for TCR sequencing only if sufficient RNA was available from at least two tumor regions. Before selection, tumor and adjacent nontumor lung specimens were reviewed by a lung pathologist.

Study-wide conclusions, independent of this receptor: Estimated TCR-seq coverage of tumor T cells was only around 7.1% for alpha chains and about 14% for beta chains. The count of ubiquitous expanded TCRs correlated with the count of ubiquitous nonsynonymous mutations, and the count of regional expanded TCRs correlated with the count of regional nonsynonymous mutations. Confirming at a functional level the hypothesis that regional TCRs recognize regional mutations was considered to require additional single-cell paired TCR alpha and beta sequencing. A correlation was observed between the number of expanded intratumoral alpha and beta TCRs and the tumor nonsynonymous mutation count.

Remarks on this clonotype: Its antigen is not yet known. It has no much larger one-base neighbor in the sample; base qualities were not kept. The library was prepared for alpha chains; this beta chain is a stray read, so its frequency means little.

This material consisted of lung tumor tissue, taken at surgery. This receptor was taken from a male donor with early-stage non-small cell lung cancer. The chain joins TRBV28 to TRBJ1-5; TRBD1 might be the D gene, on 6 matching bases. The CDR3 reads as follows: CATPGAGNQPQHF. The nucleotide sequence is given as TGTGCCACCCCGGGGGCGGGCAATCAGCCCCAGCATTTT.